The TCR beta chain under discussion was sequenced for a study of blood T cell repertoires in COVID-19. Using immunoSEQ multiplex PCR, the repertoire was profiled, and TCRdb retains in-frame clones only, with some absent. The repertoire has approximately 120,000 clones, more than 80% of them found once; the top ten carry around 3.3%. Seattle's enrolled individuals joined amid active infection and were then monitored longitudinally. This receptor was obtained from an elderly woman with COVID-19, enrolled during active disease. The sequencing input was peripheral blood.

CDR3 loop: CATSEGLAGGGANTGELFF. CDR3 in DNA: TGTGCCACCAGTGAAGGACTAGCGGGAGGGGGGGCGAACACCGGGGAGCTGTTTTTT. The chain employs TRBV24-1 and TRBJ2-2, with 15 bases lining up with TRBD2. The CDR3 runs to 19 residues. J was trimmed by 0 bases and V by 4 bases; bases with no gene match: 5. Germline V gene lookup returns CDR1 KGHDR and CDR2 SFDVKD.